The TCR beta chain described here comes from a study of blood T cells in healthy people across ages. In this sample, this clonotype turned up many times. The authors ran a second PCR of roughly 6 to 12 cycles using a sample-barcoded 5' primer and a J-beta primer mix. MiXCR was run by TCRdb on the 5' RACE reads, yielding one entry per CDR3 protein. The sample has about 1,500,000 distinct CDR3 sequences, over 25% seen once; the top ten hold approximately 7.7%. This CDR3 spans 15 amino acids. V was pared by 0 bases and J by 8 bases, with 14 bases between. The germline CDR1 and CDR2 sequences are LGHNA and YNFKEQ.

The receptor was derived from a woman under 40 in good health. Sequencing was done on a sample of blood. V gene TRBV4-2 combines with J gene TRBJ2-1; unclear D gene. CDR3 protein: CASSQDNSGYDEQFF. The CDR3 DNA reads TGTGCCAGCAGCCAAGATAATTCCGGGTACGATGAGCAGTTCTTC.